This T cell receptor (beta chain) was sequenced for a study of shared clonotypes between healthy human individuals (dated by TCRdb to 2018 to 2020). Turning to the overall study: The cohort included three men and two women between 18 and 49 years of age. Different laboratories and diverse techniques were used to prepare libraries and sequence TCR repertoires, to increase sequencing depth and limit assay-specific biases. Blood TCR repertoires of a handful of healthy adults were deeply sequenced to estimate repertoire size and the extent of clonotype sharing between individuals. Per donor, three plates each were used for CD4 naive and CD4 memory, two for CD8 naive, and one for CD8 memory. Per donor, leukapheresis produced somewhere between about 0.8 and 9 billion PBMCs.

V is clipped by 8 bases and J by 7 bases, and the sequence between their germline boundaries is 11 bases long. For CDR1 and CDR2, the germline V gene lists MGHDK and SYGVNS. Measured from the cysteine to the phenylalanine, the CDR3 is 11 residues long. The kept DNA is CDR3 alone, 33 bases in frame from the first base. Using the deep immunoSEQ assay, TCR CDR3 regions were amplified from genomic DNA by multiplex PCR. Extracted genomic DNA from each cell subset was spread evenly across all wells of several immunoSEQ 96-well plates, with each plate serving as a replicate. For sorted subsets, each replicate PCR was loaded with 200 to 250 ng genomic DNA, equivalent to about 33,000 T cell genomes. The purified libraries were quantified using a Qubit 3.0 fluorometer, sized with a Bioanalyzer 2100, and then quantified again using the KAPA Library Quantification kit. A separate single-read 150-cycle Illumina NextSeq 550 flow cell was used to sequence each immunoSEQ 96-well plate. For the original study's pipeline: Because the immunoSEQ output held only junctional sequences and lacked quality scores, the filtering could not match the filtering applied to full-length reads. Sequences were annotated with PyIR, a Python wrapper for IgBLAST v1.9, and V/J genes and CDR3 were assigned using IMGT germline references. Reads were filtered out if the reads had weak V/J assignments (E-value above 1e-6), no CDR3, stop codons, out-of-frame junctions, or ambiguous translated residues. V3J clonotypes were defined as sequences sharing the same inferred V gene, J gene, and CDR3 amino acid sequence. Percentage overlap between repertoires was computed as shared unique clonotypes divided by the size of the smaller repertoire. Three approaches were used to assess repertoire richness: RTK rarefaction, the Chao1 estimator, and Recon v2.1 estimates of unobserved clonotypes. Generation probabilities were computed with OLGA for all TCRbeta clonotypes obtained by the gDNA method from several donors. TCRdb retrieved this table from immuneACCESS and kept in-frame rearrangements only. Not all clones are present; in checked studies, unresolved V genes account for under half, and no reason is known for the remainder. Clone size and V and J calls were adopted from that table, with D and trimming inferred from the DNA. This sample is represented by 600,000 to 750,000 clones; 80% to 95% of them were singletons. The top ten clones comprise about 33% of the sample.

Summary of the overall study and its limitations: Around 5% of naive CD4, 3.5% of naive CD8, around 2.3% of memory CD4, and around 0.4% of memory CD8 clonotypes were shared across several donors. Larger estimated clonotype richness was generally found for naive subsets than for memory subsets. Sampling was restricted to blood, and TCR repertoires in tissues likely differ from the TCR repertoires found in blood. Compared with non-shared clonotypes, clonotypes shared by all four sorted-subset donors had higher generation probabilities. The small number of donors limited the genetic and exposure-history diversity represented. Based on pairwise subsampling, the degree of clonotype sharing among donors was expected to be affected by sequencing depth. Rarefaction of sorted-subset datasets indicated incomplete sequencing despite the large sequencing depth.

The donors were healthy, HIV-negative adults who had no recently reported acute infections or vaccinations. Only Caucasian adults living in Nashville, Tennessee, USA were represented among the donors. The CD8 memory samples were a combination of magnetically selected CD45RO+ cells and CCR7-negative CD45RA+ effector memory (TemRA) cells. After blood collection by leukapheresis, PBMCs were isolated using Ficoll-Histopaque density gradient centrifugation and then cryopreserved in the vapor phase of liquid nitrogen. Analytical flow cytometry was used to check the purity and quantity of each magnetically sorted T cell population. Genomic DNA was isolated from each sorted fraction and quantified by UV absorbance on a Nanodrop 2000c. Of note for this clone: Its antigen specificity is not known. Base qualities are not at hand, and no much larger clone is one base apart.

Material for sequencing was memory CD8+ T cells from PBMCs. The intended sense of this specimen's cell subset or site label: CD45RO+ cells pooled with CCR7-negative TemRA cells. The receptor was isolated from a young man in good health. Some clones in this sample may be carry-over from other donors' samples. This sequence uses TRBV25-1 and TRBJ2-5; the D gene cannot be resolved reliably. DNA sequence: TGTGCCAGCGGCGGTCTTGTGACCCAGTACTTC. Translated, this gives CASGGLVTQYF.